Listed below are T cell receptor beta chains from one sample, sequenced in a study of CD8+CD57+ T cells in acquired aplastic anemia. MiXCR, applied by TCRdb to the reads, yields one record per CDR3 protein. The sample carries around 500,000 distinct CDR3 sequences, about a third recorded once. Material: sorted CD4+, CD8+, or CD8+CD57+ T cells (not recorded which) from PBMCs. These receptors originate from a human donor with aplastic anemia. CDR3s include the opening cysteine and the closing phenylalanine or tryptophan. The D gene is left open where the match is weak. Size is stated for part of the rows, as once, few or many counts, or as a class when the clone is expanded.

v_call: TRBV24-1
cdr3_length: 10
d_call: .
j_call: TRBJ1-5
clone_size: many
cdr3_nt: TGTGCCACCTCCGCCCTGCCCCGGCATTTT
cdr3_aa: CATSALPRHF

v_call: TRBV9
cdr3_length: 14
d_call: .
j_call: TRBJ2-7
clone_size: .
cdr3_nt: TGTGCCAGCAGCGTAGTCGGAGATCCCTACGAGCAGTACTTC
cdr3_aa: CASSVVGDPYEQYF

v_call: TRBV7-2
cdr3_length: 14
d_call: .
j_call: TRBJ2-5
clone_size: many
cdr3_nt: TGTGCCAGCAGCTTAGTGCACTCCCAAGAGACCCAGTACTTC
cdr3_aa: CASSLVHSQETQYF

v_call: TRBV12-5
cdr3_length: 12
d_call: .
j_call: TRBJ1-1
clone_size: few
cdr3_nt: TGTGCTAGTGGTTTGCCGCCCACTGAAGCTTTCTTT
cdr3_aa: CASGLPPTEAFF

v_call: TRBV10-3
cdr3_length: 14
d_call: .
j_call: TRBJ1-3
clone_size: many
cdr3_nt: TGTGCCATCGAGGGAACAGGGTTGGGAAACACCATATATTTT
cdr3_aa: CAIEGTGLGNTIYF

v_call: TRBV2
cdr3_length: 16
d_call: .
j_call: TRBJ1-1
clone_size: .
cdr3_nt: TGTGCCAGCAGTGACCAATACTCAACTCTTCGTGGGGTCGCTTTCTTT
cdr3_aa: CASSDQYSTLRGVAFF

v_call: TRBV4-1
cdr3_length: 14
d_call: .
j_call: TRBJ2-2
clone_size: .
cdr3_nt: TGCGCCAGCAGCCAAGTTCTGGGGCCCGGGGAGCTGTTTTTT
cdr3_aa: CASSQVLGPGELFF

v_call: TRBV27
cdr3_length: 12
d_call: .
j_call: TRBJ2-3
clone_size: .
cdr3_nt: TGTGCCAGCGGGGAAGCGGGAGATACGCAGTATTTT
cdr3_aa: CASGEAGDTQYF

v_call: TRBV11-2
cdr3_length: 17
d_call: .
j_call: TRBJ1-2
clone_size: .
cdr3_nt: TGTGCCAGCAGCCCTGCTACAAGTGGGGGCGCCGGCTATGGCTACACCTTC
cdr3_aa: CASSPATSGGAGYGYTF

v_call: TRBV5-1
cdr3_length: 13
d_call: .
j_call: TRBJ1-2
clone_size: many
cdr3_nt: TGTGCCAGCAGTTTAGCGCAGGGCACAGGCTACACCTTC
cdr3_aa: CASSLAQGTGYTF

v_call: TRBV20-1
cdr3_length: 14
d_call: .
j_call: TRBJ2-6
clone_size: once
cdr3_nt: TGCAGTGCCAGAGGGGTCTCTGGGGCCAACGTCCTGACTTTC
cdr3_aa: CSARGVSGANVLTF

v_call: TRBV20-1
cdr3_length: 11
d_call: TRBD2
j_call: TRBJ2-7
clone_size: many
cdr3_nt: TGCAGTGGAGGACTAGCGGGAGGACAGTACTTC
cdr3_aa: CSGGLAGGQYF

v_call: TRBV15
cdr3_length: 15
d_call: TRBD1
j_call: TRBJ1-2
clone_size: .
cdr3_nt: TGTGCCACCAGCAGAGGGGGGACAGGGCTGATGGGCTACACCTTC
cdr3_aa: CATSRGGTGLMGYTF

v_call: TRBV5-4
cdr3_length: 13
d_call: .
j_call: TRBJ1-1
clone_size: .
cdr3_nt: TGTGCCAGCAGCTTGGTACAGGGAGGGGAAGCTTTCTTT
cdr3_aa: CASSLVQGGEAFF

v_call: TRBV19
cdr3_length: 18
d_call: TRBD2
j_call: TRBJ2-7
clone_size: many
cdr3_nt: TGTGCCAGTAGTACCGGGAGGGCTAGCAGTCAGCTAAACTACGAGCAGTACTTC
cdr3_aa: CASSTGRASSQLNYEQYF

v_call: TRBV2
cdr3_length: 10
d_call: .
j_call: TRBJ2-7
clone_size: .
cdr3_nt: TGTGCCGCACAGGGCTACGAGCAGTACTTC
cdr3_aa: CAAQGYEQYF

v_call: TRBV15
cdr3_length: 14
d_call: .
j_call: TRBJ2-3
clone_size: few
cdr3_nt: TGTGCCACCAGCAGAGATCTCATCACAGATACGCAGTATTTT
cdr3_aa: CATSRDLITDTQYF

v_call: TRBV14
cdr3_length: 16
d_call: .
j_call: TRBJ2-6
clone_size: .
cdr3_nt: TGTGCCAGCAGCCGGCCAGGACTGCATGGGGCCAACGTCCTGACTTTC
cdr3_aa: CASSRPGLHGANVLTF

v_call: TRBV10-1
cdr3_length: 13
d_call: .
j_call: TRBJ1-1
clone_size: many
cdr3_nt: TGCGCCAGCAGTGAGAGTGGGTCGGGTGAAGCTTTCTTT
cdr3_aa: CASSESGSGEAFF

v_call: TRBV20-1
cdr3_length: 14
d_call: .
j_call: TRBJ2-4
clone_size: .
cdr3_nt: TGCAGTGCTAGTATGGGGGGCGCAAATAACATTCAGTACTTC
cdr3_aa: CSASMGGANNIQYF

v_call: TRBV6-4
cdr3_length: 13
d_call: .
j_call: TRBJ1-6
clone_size: many
cdr3_nt: TGTGCCAGCAGCGGGACACCAGACCGTCCCCTCCACTTT
cdr3_aa: CASSGTPDRPLHF

v_call: TRBV6-5
cdr3_length: 15
d_call: .
j_call: TRBJ2-7
clone_size: few
cdr3_nt: TGTGCCAGCAGTTACGGAGGGACAGACTCCTACGAGCAGTACTTC
cdr3_aa: CASSYGGTDSYEQYF

v_call: TRBV5-1
cdr3_length: 15
d_call: TRBD2
j_call: TRBJ2-7
clone_size: many
cdr3_nt: TGCGCCAGCAGCGAAGGGACTAGCGGATTATACGAGCAGTACTTC
cdr3_aa: CASSEGTSGLYEQYF

v_call: TRBV20-1
cdr3_length: 14
d_call: .
j_call: TRBJ1-5
clone_size: few
cdr3_nt: TGCAGTGCTAAGGAGACTGGGGGCAATCAGCCCCAGCATTTT
cdr3_aa: CSAKETGGNQPQHF

v_call: TRBV19
cdr3_length: 17
d_call: TRBD1
j_call: TRBJ1-4
clone_size: .
cdr3_nt: TGTGCCAGTAGTATTCGGGACAGTCGGTCCCCTAATGAAAAACTGTTTTTT
cdr3_aa: CASSIRDSRSPNEKLFF

v_call: TRBV6-5
cdr3_length: 11
d_call: .
j_call: TRBJ2-1
clone_size: .
cdr3_nt: TGTGCCAGCAGAAAGCACAATGAGCAGTTCTTC
cdr3_aa: CASRKHNEQFF

v_call: TRBV19
cdr3_length: 11
d_call: .
j_call: TRBJ2-7
clone_size: many
cdr3_nt: TGTGCCAGTAGCTCGGGGACAATGCAGTACTTC
cdr3_aa: CASSSGTMQYF

v_call: TRBV6-5
cdr3_length: 14
d_call: .
j_call: TRBJ2-7
clone_size: many
cdr3_nt: TGTGCCAGCAGTTACCAGGACAGTTCCTACGAGCAGTACTTC
cdr3_aa: CASSYQDSSYEQYF

v_call: TRBV11-2
cdr3_length: 16
d_call: TRBD2
j_call: TRBJ2-3
clone_size: many
cdr3_nt: TGTGCCAGCAGCCCCCGAGCGGGAACTAGCACAGATACGCAGTATTTT
cdr3_aa: CASSPRAGTSTDTQYF

v_call: TRBV9
cdr3_length: 14
d_call: TRBD1
j_call: TRBJ2-7
clone_size: many
cdr3_nt: TGTGCCAGCAGCCCCGGGACAGGGATTTACGAGCAGTACTTC
cdr3_aa: CASSPGTGIYEQYF

v_call: TRBV29-1
cdr3_length: 11
d_call: .
j_call: TRBJ1-1
clone_size: many
cdr3_nt: TGCAGCGCCGGATTGAACACTGAAGCTTTCTTT
cdr3_aa: CSAGLNTEAFF

v_call: TRBV12-3/TRBV12-4
cdr3_length: 15
d_call: .
j_call: TRBJ1-1
clone_size: few
cdr3_nt: TGTGCCAGCAGGACGGAGGGGGGCCAGAACACTGAAGCTTTCTTT
cdr3_aa: CASRTEGGQNTEAFF

v_call: TRBV20-1
cdr3_length: 12
d_call: .
j_call: TRBJ1-2
clone_size: .
cdr3_nt: TGCAGTGCTAGAGACAGGCCCTATGGCTACACCTTC
cdr3_aa: CSARDRPYGYTF

v_call: TRBV25-1
cdr3_length: 16
d_call: .
j_call: TRBJ1-6
clone_size: .
cdr3_nt: TGTGCCAGCAGTGAATATAGGCCCAGGGCGAATTCACCCCTCCACTTT
cdr3_aa: CASSEYRPRANSPLHF

v_call: TRBV19
cdr3_length: 13
d_call: .
j_call: TRBJ2-5
clone_size: many
cdr3_nt: TGTGCCAGTAGTATCCAGGCCCAAGAGACCCAGTACTTC
cdr3_aa: CASSIQAQETQYF

v_call: TRBV19
cdr3_length: 14
d_call: .
j_call: TRBJ1-2
clone_size: .
cdr3_nt: TGTGCCAGTAGTCGTCGGGGGCGGGATAATGGCTACACCTTC
cdr3_aa: CASSRRGRDNGYTF